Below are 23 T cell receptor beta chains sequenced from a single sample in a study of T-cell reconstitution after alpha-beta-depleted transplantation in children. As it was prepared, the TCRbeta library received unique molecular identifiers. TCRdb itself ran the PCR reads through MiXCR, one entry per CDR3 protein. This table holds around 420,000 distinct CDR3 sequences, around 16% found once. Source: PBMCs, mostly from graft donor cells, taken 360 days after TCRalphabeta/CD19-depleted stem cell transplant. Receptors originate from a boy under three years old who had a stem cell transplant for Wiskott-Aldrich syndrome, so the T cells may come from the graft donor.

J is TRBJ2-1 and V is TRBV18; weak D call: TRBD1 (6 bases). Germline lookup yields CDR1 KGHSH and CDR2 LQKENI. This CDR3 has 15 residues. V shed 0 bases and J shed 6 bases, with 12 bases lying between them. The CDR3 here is CASSPPSGAGNEQFF. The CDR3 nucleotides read TGTGCCAGCTCACCACCGTCAGGGGCGGGCAATGAGCAGTTCTTC.

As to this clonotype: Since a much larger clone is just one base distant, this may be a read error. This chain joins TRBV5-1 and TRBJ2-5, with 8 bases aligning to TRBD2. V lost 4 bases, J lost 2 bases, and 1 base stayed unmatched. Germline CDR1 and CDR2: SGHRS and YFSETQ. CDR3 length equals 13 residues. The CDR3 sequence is CASSREGQETQYF. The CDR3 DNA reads TGCGCCAGCAGCCGGGAGGGGCAAGAGACCCAGTACTTC.

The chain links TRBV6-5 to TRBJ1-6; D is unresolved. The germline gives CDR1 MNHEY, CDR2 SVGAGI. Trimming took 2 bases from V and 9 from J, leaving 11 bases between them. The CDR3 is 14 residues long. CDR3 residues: CASSYLLETSPLHF. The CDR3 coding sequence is TGTGCCAGCAGTTACCTTCTAGAGACTTCACCCCTCCACTTT.

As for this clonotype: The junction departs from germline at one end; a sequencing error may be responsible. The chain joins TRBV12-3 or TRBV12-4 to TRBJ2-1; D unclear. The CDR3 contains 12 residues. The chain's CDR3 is CASSLGAHDQFF. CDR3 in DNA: TGTGCCAGCAGTTTAGGGGCCCATGACCAGTTCTTC.

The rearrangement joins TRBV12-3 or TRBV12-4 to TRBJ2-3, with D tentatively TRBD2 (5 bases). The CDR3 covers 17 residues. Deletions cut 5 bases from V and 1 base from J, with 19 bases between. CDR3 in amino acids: CASSLPFGEMGTDTQYF. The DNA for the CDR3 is TGTGCCAGCAGTCTTCCATTTGGGGAGATGGGCACAGATACGCAGTATTTT.

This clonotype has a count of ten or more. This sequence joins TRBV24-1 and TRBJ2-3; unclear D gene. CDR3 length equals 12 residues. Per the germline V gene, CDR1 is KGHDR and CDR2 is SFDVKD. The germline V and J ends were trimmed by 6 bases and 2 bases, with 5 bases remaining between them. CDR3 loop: CATSRVTDTQYF. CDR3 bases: TGTGCCACCAGTCGAGTCACAGATACGCAGTATTTT.

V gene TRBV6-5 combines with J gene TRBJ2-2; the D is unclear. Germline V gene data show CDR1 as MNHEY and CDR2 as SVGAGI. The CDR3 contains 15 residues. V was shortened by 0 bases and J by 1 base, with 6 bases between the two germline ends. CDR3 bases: TGTGCCAGCAGTTACTCGGTGAGGAACACCGGGGAGCTGTTTTTT. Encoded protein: CASSYSVRNTGELFF.

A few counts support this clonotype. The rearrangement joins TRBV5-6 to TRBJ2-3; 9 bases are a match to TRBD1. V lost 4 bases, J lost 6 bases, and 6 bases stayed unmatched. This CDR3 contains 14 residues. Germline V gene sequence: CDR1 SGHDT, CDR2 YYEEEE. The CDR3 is CASSNTGGSDTQYF. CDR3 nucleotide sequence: TGTGCCAGCAGCAATACAGGGGGCAGTGATACGCAGTATTTT.

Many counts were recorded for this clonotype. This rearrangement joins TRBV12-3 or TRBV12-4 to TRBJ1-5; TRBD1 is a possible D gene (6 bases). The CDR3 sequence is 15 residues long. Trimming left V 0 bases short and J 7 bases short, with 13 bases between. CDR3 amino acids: CASSLAQGGGQPQHF. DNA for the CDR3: TGTGCCAGCAGTTTAGCCCAAGGGGGAGGGCAGCCCCAGCATTTT.

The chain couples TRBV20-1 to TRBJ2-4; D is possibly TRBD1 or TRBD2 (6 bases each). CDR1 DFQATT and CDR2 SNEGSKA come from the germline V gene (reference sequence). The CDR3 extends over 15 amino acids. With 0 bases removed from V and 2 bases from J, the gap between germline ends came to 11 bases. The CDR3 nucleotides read TGCAGTGCTAGAGATCCCGGGGGCCCCAAAAACATTCAGTACTTC. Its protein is CSARDPGGPKNIQYF.

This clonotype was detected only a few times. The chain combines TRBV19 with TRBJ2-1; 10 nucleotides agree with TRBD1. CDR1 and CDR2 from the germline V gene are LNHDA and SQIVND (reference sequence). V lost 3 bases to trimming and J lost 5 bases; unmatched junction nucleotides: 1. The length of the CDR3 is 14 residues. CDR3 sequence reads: CASSMGQGHNEQFF. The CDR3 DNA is TGTGCCAGTAGTATGGGACAGGGGCACAATGAGCAGTTCTTC.

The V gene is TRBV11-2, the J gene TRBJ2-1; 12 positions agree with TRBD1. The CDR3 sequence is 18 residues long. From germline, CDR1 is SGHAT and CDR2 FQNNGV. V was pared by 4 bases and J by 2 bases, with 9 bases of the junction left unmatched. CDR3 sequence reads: CASSSRWGTGGTYNEQFF. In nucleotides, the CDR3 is TGTGCCAGCAGCTCGCGTTGGGGGACAGGGGGCACCTACAATGAGCAGTTCTTC.

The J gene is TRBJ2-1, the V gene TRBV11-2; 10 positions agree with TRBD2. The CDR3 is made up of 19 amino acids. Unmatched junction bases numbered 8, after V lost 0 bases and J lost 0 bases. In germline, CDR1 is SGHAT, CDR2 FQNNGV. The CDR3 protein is CASSLDISGRLSSYNEQFF. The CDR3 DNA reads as TGTGCCAGCAGCTTAGACATTAGCGGGAGGCTGAGCTCCTACAATGAGCAGTTCTTC.

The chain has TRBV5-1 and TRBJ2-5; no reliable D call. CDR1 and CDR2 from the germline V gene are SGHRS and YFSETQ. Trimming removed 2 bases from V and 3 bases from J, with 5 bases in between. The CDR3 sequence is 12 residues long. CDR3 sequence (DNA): TGCGCCAGCAGCTTTCCCAAAGAGACCCAGTACTTC. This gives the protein CASSFPKETQYF.

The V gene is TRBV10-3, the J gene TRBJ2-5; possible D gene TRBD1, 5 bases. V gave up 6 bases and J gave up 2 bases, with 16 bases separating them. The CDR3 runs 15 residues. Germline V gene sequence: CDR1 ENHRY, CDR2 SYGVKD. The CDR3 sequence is CAIRKDTTNQETQYF. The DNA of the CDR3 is TGTGCCATCAGGAAGGACACCACGAATCAAGAGACCCAGTACTTC.

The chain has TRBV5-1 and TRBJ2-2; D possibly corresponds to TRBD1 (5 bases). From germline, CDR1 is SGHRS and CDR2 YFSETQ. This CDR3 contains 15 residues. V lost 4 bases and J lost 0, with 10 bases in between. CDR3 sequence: CASSPPRANTGELFF. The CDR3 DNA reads TGCGCCAGCAGCCCCCCCAGGGCGAACACCGGGGAGCTGTTTTTT.

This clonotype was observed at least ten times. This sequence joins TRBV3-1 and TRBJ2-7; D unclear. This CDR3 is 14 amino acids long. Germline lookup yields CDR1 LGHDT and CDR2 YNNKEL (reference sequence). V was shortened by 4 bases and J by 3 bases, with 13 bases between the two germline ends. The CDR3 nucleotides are TGTGCCAGCAGCCCTTCACCCGGTATCTACGAGCAGTACTTC. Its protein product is CASSPSPGIYEQYF.

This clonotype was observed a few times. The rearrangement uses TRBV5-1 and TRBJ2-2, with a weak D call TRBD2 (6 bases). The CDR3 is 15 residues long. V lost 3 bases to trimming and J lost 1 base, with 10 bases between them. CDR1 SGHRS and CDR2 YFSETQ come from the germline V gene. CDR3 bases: TGCGCCAGCAGCTCTCGAGCGGGGAACACCGGGGAGCTGTTTTTT. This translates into CASSSRAGNTGELFF.

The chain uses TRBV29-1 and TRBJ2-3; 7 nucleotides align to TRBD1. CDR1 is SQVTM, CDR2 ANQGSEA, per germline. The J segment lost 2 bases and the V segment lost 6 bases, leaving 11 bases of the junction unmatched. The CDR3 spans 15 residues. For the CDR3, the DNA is TGCAGCGTCAAAAACTACAGGGGAAACACAGATACGCAGTATTTT. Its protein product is CSVKNYRGNTDTQYF.

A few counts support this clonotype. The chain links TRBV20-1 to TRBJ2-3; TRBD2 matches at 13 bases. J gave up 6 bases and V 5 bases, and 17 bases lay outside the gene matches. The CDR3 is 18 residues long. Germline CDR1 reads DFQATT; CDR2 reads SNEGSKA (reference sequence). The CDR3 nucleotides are TGCAGTGCTGACACCGGGACTAGCGGGAAAGTGGGGTTGGATACGCAGTATTTT. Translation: CSADTGTSGKVGLDTQYF.

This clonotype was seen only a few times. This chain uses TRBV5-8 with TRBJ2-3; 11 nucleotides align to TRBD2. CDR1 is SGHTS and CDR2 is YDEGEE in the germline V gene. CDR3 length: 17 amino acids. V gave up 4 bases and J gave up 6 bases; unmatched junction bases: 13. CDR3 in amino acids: CASSLRRLAGNGDTQYF. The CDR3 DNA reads TGTGCCAGCAGCCTAAGGCGACTAGCGGGAAATGGGGATACGCAGTATTTT. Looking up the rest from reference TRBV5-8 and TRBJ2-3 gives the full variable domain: EAGVTQSPTHLIKTRGQQATLRCSPISGHTSVYWYQQALGLGLQFLLWYDEGEERNRGNFPPRFSGRQFPNYSSELNVNALELEDSALYLCASSLRRLAGNGDTQYFGPGTRLTVL.

In DNA form, the CDR3 reads TGTGCCAGCTCACCAAGGGAGGGGAGCAATCAGCCCCAGCATTTT. Residues: CASSPREGSNQPQHF. This chain joins TRBV18 and TRBJ1-5; D is perhaps TRBD1 (5 bases). Germline CDR1 reads KGHSH; CDR2 reads LQKENI. CDR3 size: 15 residues. With 2 bases removed from V and 1 base from J, the gap between germline ends came to 9 bases. The variable domain in full, completed from reference TRBV18 and TRBJ1-5, reads NAGVMQNPRHLVRRRGQEARLRCSPMKGHSHVYWYRQLPEEGLKFMVYLQKENIIDESGMPKERFSAEFPKEGPSILRIQQVVRGDSAAYFCASSPREGSNQPQHFGDGTRLSIL.

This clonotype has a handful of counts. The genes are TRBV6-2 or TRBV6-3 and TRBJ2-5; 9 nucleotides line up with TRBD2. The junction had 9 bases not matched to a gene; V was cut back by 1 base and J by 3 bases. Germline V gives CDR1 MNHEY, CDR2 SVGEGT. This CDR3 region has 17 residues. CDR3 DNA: TGTGCCAGCAGTTACTATCGGGCGGGAGGGCCGGAAGAGACCCAGTACTTC. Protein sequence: CASSYYRAGGPEETQYF.